This T cell receptor beta chain was captured in a study of immune evolution from preneoplasia to lung adenocarcinoma. Histologic diagnosis was independently verified by two lung pathologists. This table comes from immunoSEQ multiplex PCR, and its TCRdb copy is limited to in-frame clones, with some not included. The profile shows about 9,600 clones, around 91% of them singletons. Germline-derived CDR1 and CDR2 are SGHKS and YYEKEE (reference sequence). The V segment lost 0 bases and the J segment 7 bases; nucleotides outside the gene matches: 11. This CDR3 has 17 amino acids. The J gene is TRBJ2-3, the V gene TRBV5-5; 10 nucleotides align to TRBD2. The sequence was collected from an older person with invasive lung adenocarcinoma. The sample comprised FFPE invasive lung adenocarcinoma tissue. The CDR3 coding sequence is TGTGCCAGCAGCTTGGAGGGACTAGCGAGCCCACCTTATACGCAGTATTTT. Its protein is CASSLEGLASPPYTQYF. Full variable domain (remainder filled in from reference TRBV5-5 and TRBJ2-3): DAGVTQSPTHLIKTRGQQVTLRCSPISGHKSVSWYQQVLGQGPQFIFQYYEKEERGRGNFPDRFSARQFPNYSSELNVNALLLGDSALYLCASSLEGLASPPYTQYFGPGTRLTVL.